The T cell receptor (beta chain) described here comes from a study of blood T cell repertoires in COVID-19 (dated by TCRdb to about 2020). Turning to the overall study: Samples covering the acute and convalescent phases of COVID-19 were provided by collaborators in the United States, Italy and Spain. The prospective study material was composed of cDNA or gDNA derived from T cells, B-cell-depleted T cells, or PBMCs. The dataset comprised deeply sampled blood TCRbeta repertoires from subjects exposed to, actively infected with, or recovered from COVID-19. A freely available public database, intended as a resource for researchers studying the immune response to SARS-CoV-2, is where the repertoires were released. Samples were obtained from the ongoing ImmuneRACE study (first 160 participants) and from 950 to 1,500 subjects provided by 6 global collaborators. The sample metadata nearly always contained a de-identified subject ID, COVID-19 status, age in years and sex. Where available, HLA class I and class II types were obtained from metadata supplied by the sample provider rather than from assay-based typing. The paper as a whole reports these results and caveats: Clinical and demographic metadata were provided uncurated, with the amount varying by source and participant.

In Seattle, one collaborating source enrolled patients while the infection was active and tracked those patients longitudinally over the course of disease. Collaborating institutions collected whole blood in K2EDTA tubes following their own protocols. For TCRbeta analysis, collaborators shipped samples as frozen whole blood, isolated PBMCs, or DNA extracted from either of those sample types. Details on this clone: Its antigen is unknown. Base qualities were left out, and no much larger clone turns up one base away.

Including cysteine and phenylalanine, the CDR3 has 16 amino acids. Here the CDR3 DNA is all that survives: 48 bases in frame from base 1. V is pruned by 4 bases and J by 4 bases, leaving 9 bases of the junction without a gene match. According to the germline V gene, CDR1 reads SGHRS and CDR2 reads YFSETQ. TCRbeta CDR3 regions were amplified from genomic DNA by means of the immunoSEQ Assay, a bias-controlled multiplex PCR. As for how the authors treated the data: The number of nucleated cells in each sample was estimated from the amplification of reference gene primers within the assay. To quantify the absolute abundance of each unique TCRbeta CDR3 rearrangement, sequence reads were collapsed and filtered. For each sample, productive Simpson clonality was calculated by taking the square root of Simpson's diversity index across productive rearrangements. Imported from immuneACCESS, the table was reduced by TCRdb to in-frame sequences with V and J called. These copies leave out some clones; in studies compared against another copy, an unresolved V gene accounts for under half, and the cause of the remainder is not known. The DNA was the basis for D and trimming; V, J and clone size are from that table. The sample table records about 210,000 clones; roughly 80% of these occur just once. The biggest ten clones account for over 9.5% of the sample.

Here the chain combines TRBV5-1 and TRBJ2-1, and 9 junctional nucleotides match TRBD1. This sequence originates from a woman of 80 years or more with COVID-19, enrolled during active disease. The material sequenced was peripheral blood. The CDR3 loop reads CASSPELGTGYNEQFF. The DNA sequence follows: TGCGCCAGCAGCCCCGAACTCGGGACAGGGTACAATGAGCAGTTCTTC.